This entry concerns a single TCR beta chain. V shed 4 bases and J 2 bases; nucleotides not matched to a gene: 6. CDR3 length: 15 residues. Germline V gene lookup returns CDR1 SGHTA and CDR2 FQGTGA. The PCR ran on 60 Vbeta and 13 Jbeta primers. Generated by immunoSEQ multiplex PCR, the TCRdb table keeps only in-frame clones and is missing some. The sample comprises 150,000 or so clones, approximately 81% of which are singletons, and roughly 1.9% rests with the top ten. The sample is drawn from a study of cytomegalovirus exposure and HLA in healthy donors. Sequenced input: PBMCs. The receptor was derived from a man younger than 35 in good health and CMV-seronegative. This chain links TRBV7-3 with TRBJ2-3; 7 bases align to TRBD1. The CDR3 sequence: CASSYRDRYTDTQYF. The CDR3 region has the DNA TGTGCCAGCAGCTACCGGGACAGATACACAGATACGCAGTATTTT.